The entry that follows covers one T cell receptor (beta chain) sequence. Its specificity is not known. PCR amplification relied on 60 Vbeta primers (plus 13 Jbeta primers). Profiled with immunoSEQ multiplex PCR; TCRdb holds only in-frame clones, not every one. Of roughly 180,000 clones listed, about 79% are singletons. The germline CDR1 and CDR2 sequences are SNHLY and FYNNEI. With V trimmed by 9 bases and J by 2 bases, 5 bases remained unmatched. The CDR3 spans 14 residues. This sample was taken from a study of cytomegalovirus exposure and HLA in healthy donors. Study-wide points: Reportedly, TCR beta sequences accurately predicted HLA-A and HLA-B alleles in most subjects. Reportedly, cytomegalovirus status was diagnosed with high sensitivity and specificity. Around 18,000 TCR beta sequences were associated with HLA alleles at 0.05 false discovery rate in a later analysis.

The sequencing input was PBMCs. The clonotype was recovered from a girl aged 2-10 years in good health and CMV-seropositive. The chain is built from TRBV2 and TRBJ1-5; 9 bases match TRBD1. Here the CDR3 DNA reads TGTGCCAGTTCCCGGGACAGGGGCAATCAGCCCCAGCATTTT. Its translation: CASSRDRGNQPQHF.